A single sample is the source of the 25 T cell receptor beta chains below, sequenced in a study of blood T cell repertoires in COVID-19. The table came from immunoSEQ multiplex PCR; TCRdb's copy has only in-frame clones and leaves some out. The top ten clones hold 1.5% of a sample with about 74,000 clones, 90% of them seen once. Sequencing used peripheral blood. These receptors all stem from a man in his fifties with acute or convalescent COVID-19.

This clone was observed once. The J gene is TRBJ2-7, the V gene TRBV7-2; 7 positions agree with TRBD2. Germline-derived CDR1 and CDR2 are SGHTA and FQGNSA. The CDR3 runs to 15 residues. V shed 3 bases, J shed 6 bases, and the junction held 11 bases outside the gene matches. CDR3 in amino acids: CASSFYPGLPREQYF. The DNA for the CDR3 is TGTGCCAGCAGCTTCTACCCGGGACTACCTCGCGAGCAGTACTTC.

This clone was counted once. The chain uses TRBV20-1 and TRBJ2-7, with 12 bases that match TRBD1. V dropped 3 bases and J dropped 4; count of bases not matched to a gene: 13. The CDR3 has 17 amino acids. In germline, CDR1 is DFQATT, CDR2 SNEGSKA (reference sequence). Here the CDR3 DNA reads TGCAGTGCTAGTGCCCTCTCGGGACAGGGGGCGCATTACGAGCAGTACGTC. Translated, it gives CSASALSGQGAHYEQYV.

The genes are TRBV2 and TRBJ1-5, with TRBD1 as a possible D gene (6 bases). V lost 6 bases and J 4 bases, leaving 13 bases between the germline ends. CDR1 is SNHLY and CDR2 is FYNNEI in the germline V gene. The CDR3 is 14 residues long. The CDR3 sequence: CASRFGGANQPQHF. CDR3 nucleotide sequence: TGTGCCAGCAGATTTGGGGGGGCAAATCAGCCCCAGCATTTT.

The chain has TRBV27 and TRBJ2-3; 12 positions match TRBD2. Germline assignment: CDR1 MNHEY and CDR2 SMNVEV (reference sequence). The CDR3 loop spans 18 amino acids. Trimming at V came to 2 bases and at J to 2 bases, leaving 8 bases not matched to a gene. The CDR3 loop is CASSLNLPSGRATDTQYF. In DNA form, the CDR3 reads TGTGCCAGCAGTTTAAATCTCCCTAGCGGGAGGGCCACAGATACGCAGTATTTT.

The V and J genes are TRBV19 and TRBJ1-1; a possible D gene is TRBD1 (5 bases). The CDR3 runs to 14 residues. Trimming took off 7 bases at V and 5 bases at J, with 17 bases between the two ends. Germline assignment: CDR1 LNHDA and CDR2 SQIVND (reference sequence). The CDR3 coding sequence is TGTGCCAGTAAATTGGCGGGGCCTACGACTGAAGCTTTCTTT. Its protein is CASKLAGPTTEAFF.

The CDR3 region has the DNA TGTGCCAGCAGTTTCGTGCAGGGCGGGGGAAGCAATCAGCCCCAGCATTTT. Protein sequence: CASSFVQGGGSNQPQHF. The genes are TRBV27 and TRBJ1-5, with D possibly matching TRBD1 (5 bases). The length of the CDR3 is 17 residues. Germline CDR1 is MNHEY and CDR2 is SMNVEV (reference sequence). Trimming took 3 bases from V and 1 from J, leaving 16 bases between them.

About this clone: Other DNA sequences in the same sample also yield this CDR3. The chain carries TRBV5-6 and TRBJ1-4; no reliable D call. V was shortened by 0 bases and J by 5 bases, with 5 bases between the two germline ends. The CDR3 extends over 13 amino acids. Germline V gene sequence: CDR1 SGHDT, CDR2 YYEEEE. The CDR3 DNA reads as TGTGCCAGCAGCTTGGTTCTCAATGAAAAACTGTTTTTT. Protein: CASSLVLNEKLFF.

The chain joins TRBV19 to TRBJ2-3; a possible D gene is TRBD2 (5 bases). The CDR3 sequence is 15 residues long. Germline values: CDR1 LNHDA, CDR2 SQIVND (reference sequence). V gave up 5 bases and J gave up 3 bases, with 15 bases separating them. The DNA of the CDR3 is TGTGCCAGTAGTCGGACTTCGGGTGGTACAGATACGCAGTATTTT. Its protein product is CASSRTSGGTDTQYF.

This sequence joins TRBV12-3 or TRBV12-4 and TRBJ1-2; 8 bases are a match to TRBD1. The CDR3 runs to 13 residues. With V trimmed by 1 base and J by 8 bases, 3 bases remained unmatched. The CDR3 region has the DNA TGTGCCAGCAGTTTAGGACAGGGGATAGGCTACACCTTC. Amino acid sequence: CASSLGQGIGYTF.

This chain connects TRBV11-2 to TRBJ2-7, with D unclear. The CDR3 consists of 12 residues. Deletions cut 1 base from V and 6 bases from J, with 7 bases between. CDR1 is SGHAT, CDR2 FQNNGV, per germline. The CDR3 is CASSLVASEQYV. CDR3 bases: TGTGCCAGCAGCTTAGTCGCGTCCGAGCAGTACGTC.

The gene calls are TRBV28 and TRBJ2-7; D unresolved. The CDR3 is 10 amino acids. Trimming shortened V by 8 bases and J by 2 bases, and 4 bases separated the two germline ends. CDR1 and CDR2 (germline): MDHEN, SYDVKM. Written as DNA, the CDR3 is TGTGCCAGCGGGCCCTACGAGCAGTACTTC. Translating it yields CASGPYEQYF.

The V gene is TRBV18, the J gene TRBJ2-1, with 7 bases lining up with TRBD2. CDR1 is KGHSH, CDR2 LQKENI, per germline. The J segment lost 0 bases and the V segment lost 3 bases, leaving 2 bases of the junction unmatched. There are 15 residues in the CDR3. CDR3 sequence (DNA): TGTGCCAGCTCACCCGTAGCGGGCTCCTACAATGAGCAGTTCTTC. Translated: CASSPVAGSYNEQFF.

CDR3 sequence reads: CASSIWGRGDSYNEQFF. Written as DNA, the CDR3 is TGTGCCAGTAGTATATGGGGCAGGGGGGATTCCTACAATGAGCAGTTCTTC. The chain links TRBV19 to TRBJ2-1; D perhaps matches TRBD1 (7 bases). This CDR3 is built from 17 residues. Germline CDR1 LNHDA, CDR2 SQIVND (reference sequence). V was cut by 2 bases and J by 1 base, with 15 bases left in between.

V is TRBV11-2 and J is TRBJ2-5, with a weak D call TRBD2 (5 bases). The CDR3 consists of 14 residues. Germline lookup yields CDR1 SGHAT and CDR2 FQNNGV. V lost 5 bases and J 4 bases, leaving 14 bases between the germline ends. This CDR3 is CASSPWTGSETQYF. In DNA, the CDR3 is TGTGCCAGCAGCCCCTGGACGGGGTCAGAGACCCAGTACTTC.

This clone was counted a few times. The chain couples TRBV30 to TRBJ2-5; 13 nucleotides match TRBD2. V shed 5 bases and J 7 bases; nucleotides not matched to a gene: 10. Germline V gene sequence: CDR1 GTSNPN, CDR2 SVGIG (reference sequence). The CDR3 length is 15 residues. The chain's CDR3 is CAWGRTSGRSGTQYF. DNA of the CDR3: TGTGCCTGGGGAAGGACTAGCGGGAGATCGGGGACCCAGTACTTC. The full variable domain, in which reference TRBV30 and TRBJ2-5 provide the parts outside the CDR3, is SQTIHQWPATLVQPVGSPLSLECTVEGTSNPNLYWYRQAAGRGLQLLFYSVGIGQISSEVPQNLSASRPQDRQFILSSKKLLLSDSGFYLCAWGRTSGRSGTQYFGPGTRLLVL.

The chain is built from TRBV19 and TRBJ2-7; the match to TRBD2 covers 8 bases. Unmatched junction bases numbered 11, after V lost 5 bases and J lost 5 bases. Germline V lookup: CDR1 LNHDA, CDR2 SQIVND (reference sequence). The CDR3 extends over 15 amino acids. The CDR3 sequence is CASSVRRGVEDEQYF. The CDR3 region has the DNA TGTGCCAGTAGTGTACGGCGGGGGGTGGAGGACGAGCAGTACTTC.

This chain joins TRBV7-2 and TRBJ1-4; TRBD1 is a possible D gene (5 bases). Trimming stripped 2 bases from V and 0 bases from J, with 13 bases between. Germline values: CDR1 SGHTA, CDR2 FQGNSA. This CDR3 spans 17 amino acids. The CDR3: CASSLWGRGATNEKLFF. CDR3 sequence (DNA): TGTGCCAGCAGCTTATGGGGACGGGGGGCAACTAATGAAAAACTGTTTTTT.

The chain combines TRBV20-1 with TRBJ2-3; 7 positions match TRBD2. The CDR3 sequence is 15 residues long. V shed 3 bases, J shed 1 base, and the junction held 7 bases outside the gene matches. Germline CDR1 DFQATT, CDR2 SNEGSKA (reference sequence). As DNA, the CDR3 is TGCAGTGCTAGTCCTAGCGGCCTGGGCACAGATACGCAGTATTTT. Translating it yields CSASPSGLGTDTQYF.

J is TRBJ1-5 and V is TRBV28; possible D gene TRBD1, 6 bases. Trimming cost V 0 bases and J 5 bases, with 11 bases left between them. Germline assignment: CDR1 MDHEN and CDR2 SYDVKM. The CDR3 runs to 15 residues. CDR3 nucleotide sequence: TGTGCCAGCAGTTTATGGAACAGGGCGCATCAGCCCCAGCATTTT. Amino acids: CASSLWNRAHQPQHF.

This chain uses TRBV7-6 with TRBJ2-2; 9 bases align to TRBD1. This CDR3 region has 15 residues. V lost 5 bases, J lost 5 bases, and 6 bases stayed unmatched. Germline CDR1 is SGHVS and CDR2 is FNYEAQ. CDR3: CASSKRQGGTGELFF. The DNA of the CDR3 is TGTGCCAGCAGCAAGAGACAGGGGGGGACCGGGGAGCTGTTTTTT.

This clone was recorded only once. The V and J genes are TRBV9 and TRBJ1-2, with D unclear. Trimming removed 3 bases at V and 7 bases at J, with 10 bases between. The CDR3 length is 12 residues. The V gene's germline CDR1 is SGDLS and CDR2 YYNGEE. This chain's CDR3 is CASSGQVFGYTF. CDR3 DNA: TGTGCCAGCAGCGGGCAAGTGTTTGGCTACACCTTC. The variable domain in full, completed from reference TRBV9 and TRBJ1-2, reads DSGVTQTPKHLITATGQRVTLRCSPRSGDLSVYWYQQSLDQGLQFLIQYYNGEERAKGNILERFSAQQFPDLHSELNLSSLELGDSALYFCASSGQVFGYTFGSGTRLTVV.

The chain recombines TRBV24-1 with TRBJ2-5; a possible D gene is TRBD1 (6 bases). Between the trimmed V and J ends, which lost 7 bases and 3 bases, there was a span of 11 bases. Germline lookup yields CDR1 KGHDR and CDR2 SFDVKD. CDR3 length: 13 residues. CDR3 sequence: CATSKGDEETQYF. CDR3 nucleotides: TGTGCCACCAGCAAGGGGGATGAAGAGACCCAGTACTTC.

The rearrangement uses TRBV21-1 and TRBJ1-5; the table gives TRBD1 as D, unverified against the DNA. TRBV21-1 is tagged as a pseudogene. The CDR3 totals 21 residues. CDR3 nucleotides: TGTGCCAGCAGCAAAGAGACCAAGGGGGCAGGCGCCCGGGATGGCAATCAGCCCCAGCATTTT. Translating it yields CASSKETKGAGARDGNQPQHF.

This clone has only one observation. The chain is built from TRBV28 and TRBJ1-4; the D is unclear. There are 16 residues in the CDR3. Looked up from germline, CDR1 is MDHEN and CDR2 is SYDVKM. The V and J ends lost 6 bases and 4 bases respectively, with 18 bases between them. The CDR3 DNA is TGTGCCAGCAGCTCTACTGACCTGGGCCTTAATGAAAAACTGTTTTTT. As protein: CASSSTDLGLNEKLFF.

The chain links TRBV5-6 to TRBJ2-1; 11 bases align to TRBD1. The V and J ends lost 3 bases and 9 bases, in that order; junction bases with no gene match: 5. Germline CDR1 SGHDT, CDR2 YYEEEE. The CDR3 runs to 14 residues. The CDR3 DNA reads TGTGCCAGCAGCTCCGGGACAGGGGGGCGTGAGCAGTTCTTC. Translating gives CASSSGTGGREQFF.